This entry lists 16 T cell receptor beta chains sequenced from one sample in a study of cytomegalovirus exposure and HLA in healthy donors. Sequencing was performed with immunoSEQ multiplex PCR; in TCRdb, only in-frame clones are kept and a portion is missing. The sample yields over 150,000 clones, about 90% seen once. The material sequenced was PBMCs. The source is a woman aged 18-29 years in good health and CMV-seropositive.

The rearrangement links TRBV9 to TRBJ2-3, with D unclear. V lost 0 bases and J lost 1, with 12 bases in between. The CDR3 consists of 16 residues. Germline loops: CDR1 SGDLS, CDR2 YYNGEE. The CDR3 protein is CASSVGLSGGTDTQYF. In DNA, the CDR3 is TGTGCCAGCAGCGTAGGGCTGTCAGGTGGCACAGATACGCAGTATTTT.

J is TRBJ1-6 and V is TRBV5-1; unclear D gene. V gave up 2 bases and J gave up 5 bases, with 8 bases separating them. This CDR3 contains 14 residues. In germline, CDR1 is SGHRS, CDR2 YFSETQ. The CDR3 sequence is CASSFGRDNSPLHF. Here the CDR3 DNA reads TGCGCCAGCAGCTTCGGCCGGGATAATTCACCCCTCCACTTT.

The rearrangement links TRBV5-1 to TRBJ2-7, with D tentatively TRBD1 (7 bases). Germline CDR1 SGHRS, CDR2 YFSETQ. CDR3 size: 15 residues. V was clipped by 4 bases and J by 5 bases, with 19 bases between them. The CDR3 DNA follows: TGCGCCAGCAGCCCCGGAGGGGGCAGGGTGGACGAGCAGTACTTC. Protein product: CASSPGGGRVDEQYF.

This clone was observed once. CDR3 DNA sequence: TGCAGCGGGACAAAAATGGGCCGCTCCTACAATGAGCAGTTCTTC. As protein: CSGTKMGRSYNEQFF. V usage is TRBV29-1 and J usage is TRBJ2-1, with D possibly being TRBD1 (5 bases). The CDR3 is 15 amino acids. CDR1 is SQVTM, CDR2 ANQGSEA, per germline. The V end was cut by 7 bases, the J end by 0 bases, with 16 bases between.

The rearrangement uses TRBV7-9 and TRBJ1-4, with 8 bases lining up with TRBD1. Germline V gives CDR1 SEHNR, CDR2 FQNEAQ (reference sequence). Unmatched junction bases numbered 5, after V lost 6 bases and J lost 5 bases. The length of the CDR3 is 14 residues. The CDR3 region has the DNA TGTGCCAGCAGTTTCACAGGGGGGAATGAAAAACTGTTTTTT. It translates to CASSFTGGNEKLFF.

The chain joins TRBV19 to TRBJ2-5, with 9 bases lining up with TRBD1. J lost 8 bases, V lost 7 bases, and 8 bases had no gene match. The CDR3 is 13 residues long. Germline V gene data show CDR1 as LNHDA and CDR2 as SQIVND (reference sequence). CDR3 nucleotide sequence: TGTGCCAGTACCCCGGGACAGGGAAGAACCCAGTACTTC. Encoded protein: CASTPGQGRTQYF.

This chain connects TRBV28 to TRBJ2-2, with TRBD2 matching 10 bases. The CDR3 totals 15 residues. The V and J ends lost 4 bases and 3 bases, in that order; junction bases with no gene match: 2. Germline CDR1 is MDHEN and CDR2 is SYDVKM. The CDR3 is CASSSGLADTGELFF. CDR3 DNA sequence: TGTGCCAGCAGTTCCGGACTAGCGGACACCGGGGAGCTGTTTTTT.

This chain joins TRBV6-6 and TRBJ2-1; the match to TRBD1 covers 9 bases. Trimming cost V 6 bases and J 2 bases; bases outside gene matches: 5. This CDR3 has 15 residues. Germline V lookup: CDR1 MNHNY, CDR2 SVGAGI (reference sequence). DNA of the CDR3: TGTGCCAGCAGGCTCGGGACAGGGCCCTACAATGAGCAGTTCTTC. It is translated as CASRLGTGPYNEQFF.

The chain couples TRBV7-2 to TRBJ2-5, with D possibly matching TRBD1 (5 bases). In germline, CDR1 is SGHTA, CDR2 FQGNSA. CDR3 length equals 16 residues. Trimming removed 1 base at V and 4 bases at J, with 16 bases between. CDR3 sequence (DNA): TGTGCCAGCAGCTTAGAGGGGCGATGGAGCACAGAGACCCAGTACTTC. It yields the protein CASSLEGRWSTETQYF.

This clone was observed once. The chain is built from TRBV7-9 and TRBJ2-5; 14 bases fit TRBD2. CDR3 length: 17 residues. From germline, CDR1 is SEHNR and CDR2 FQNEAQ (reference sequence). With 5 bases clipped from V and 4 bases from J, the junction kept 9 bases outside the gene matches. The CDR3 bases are TGTGCCAGCAGCCTCTCCGGGACTAGCGGGAGTCGAGAGACCCAGTACTTC. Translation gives CASSLSGTSGSRETQYF.

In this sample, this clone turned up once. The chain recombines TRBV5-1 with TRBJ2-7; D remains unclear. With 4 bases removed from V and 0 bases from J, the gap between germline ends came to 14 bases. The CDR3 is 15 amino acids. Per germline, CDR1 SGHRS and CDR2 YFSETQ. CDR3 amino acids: CASSLLGAFSYEQYF. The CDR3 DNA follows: TGCGCCAGCAGCCTGCTGGGCGCCTTCTCCTACGAGCAGTACTTC. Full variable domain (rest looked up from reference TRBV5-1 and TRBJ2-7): KAGVTQTPRYLIKTRGQQVTLSCSPISGHRSVSWYQQTPGQGLQFLFEYFSETQRNKGNFPGRFSGRQFSNSRSEMNVSTLELGDSALYLCASSLLGAFSYEQYFGPGTRLTVT.

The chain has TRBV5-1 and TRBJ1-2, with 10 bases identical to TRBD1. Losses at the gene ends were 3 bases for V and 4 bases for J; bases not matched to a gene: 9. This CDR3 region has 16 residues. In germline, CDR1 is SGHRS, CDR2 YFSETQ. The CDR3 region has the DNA TGCGCCAGCAGCTCTGGGACAGGGGCGCGTGGCTATGGCTACACCTTC. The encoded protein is CASSSGTGARGYGYTF.

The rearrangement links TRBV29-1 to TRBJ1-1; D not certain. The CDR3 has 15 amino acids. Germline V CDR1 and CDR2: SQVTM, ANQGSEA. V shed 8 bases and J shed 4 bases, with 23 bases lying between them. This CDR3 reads CSLFSGIQGSTEAFF. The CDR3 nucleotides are TGCAGCCTCTTCTCCGGGATCCAAGGGTCCACTGAAGCTTTCTTT.

CDR3 nucleotide sequence: TGTGCCAGCAGTTCCCACTTACGACAGGGCGGTCAGCCCCAGCATTTT. Translation: CASSSHLRQGGQPQHF. The V and J genes are TRBV6-5 and TRBJ1-5; 7 bases are shared with TRBD1. This CDR3 has 16 residues. The junction had 12 bases not matched to a gene; V was cut back by 4 bases and J by 6 bases. The V gene's germline CDR1 is MNHEY and CDR2 SVGAGI.

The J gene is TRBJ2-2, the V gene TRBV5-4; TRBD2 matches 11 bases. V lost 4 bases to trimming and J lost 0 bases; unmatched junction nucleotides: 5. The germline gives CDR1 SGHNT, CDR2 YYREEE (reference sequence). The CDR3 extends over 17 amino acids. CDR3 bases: TGTGCCAGCAGCCCGGGACTAGCGGTCGCGAACACCGGGGAGCTGTTTTTT. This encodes CASSPGLAVANTGELFF.

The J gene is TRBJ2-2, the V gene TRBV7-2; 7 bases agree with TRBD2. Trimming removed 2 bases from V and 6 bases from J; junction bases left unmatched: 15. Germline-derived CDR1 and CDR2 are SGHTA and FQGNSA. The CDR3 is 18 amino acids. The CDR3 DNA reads TGTGCCAGCAGCTTACCAGGGCTAGCGGATAACACGGCCGGGGAGCTGTTTTTT. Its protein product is CASSLPGLADNTAGELFF.